The 13 T cell receptor beta chains reported below all come from one sample, sequenced in a study of monozygotic twins with inflammatory bowel disease. From its re-call of the 5' RACE reads, TCRdb lists each CDR3 protein once, without DNA. The sample data list about 300,000 distinct CDR3 sequences. Sequencing was performed on blood. The receptor set was obtained from a human donor with ulcerative colitis or Crohn's disease, or a healthy co-twin of an affected twin (not recorded which).

This chain joins TRBV5-5 and TRBJ1-5; TCRdb reports TRBD1, a call that lacks DNA to check it against. In germline, CDR1 is SGHKS, CDR2 YYEKEE (reference sequence). The CDR3 length is 14 residues. This chain's CDR3 is CASRTTGGEGPQHF.

V gene TRBV24-1 combines with J gene TRBJ1-5; TCRdb's D call of TRBD1 is untestable without DNA. CDR3 length: 14 residues. CDR1 KGHDR and CDR2 SFDVKD come from the germline V gene. The CDR3 here is CATSPGQGNQPQHF.

The chain recombines TRBV9 with TRBJ2-1; TCRdb's D call of TRBD2 is untestable without DNA. The germline V gene encodes CDR1 SGDLS and CDR2 YYNGEE. The CDR3 is made up of 15 amino acids. The CDR3 sequence is CASSVRAGGPGEQFF.

This chain connects TRBV6-2 or TRBV6-3 to TRBJ2-2; TCRdb designates TRBD1, a call that cannot be tested without DNA. This CDR3 has 16 residues. The germline CDR1 and CDR2 sequences are MNHEY and SVGEGT. CDR3: CASSSWQGLNTGELFF.

The V gene is TRBV12-3 or TRBV12-4, the J gene TRBJ1-1; without DNA, the TCRdb call of TRBD1 cannot be checked. This CDR3 comprises 13 residues. The CDR3 loop reads CASSSRENTEAFF.

V gene TRBV24-1 combines with J gene TRBJ2-5; TCRdb proposes TRBD1, but this gene call is untestable without DNA. CDR3 length: 13 amino acids. CDR1 KGHDR and CDR2 SFDVKD come from the germline V gene. CDR3 amino acids: CATSDSPGGTQYF.

The chain has TRBV6-6 and TRBJ1-1. Germline V gives CDR1 MNHNY, CDR2 SVGAGI (reference sequence). CDR3 length equals 13 residues. The CDR3 here is CASSPVRNTEAFF.

CDR3 protein: CATSNEAALAKNIQYF. J is TRBJ2-4 and V is TRBV6-1; TCRdb reports TRBD2, a call that lacks DNA to check it against. CDR1 is MNHNS and CDR2 is SASEGT in the germline V gene. There are 16 residues in the CDR3.

The chain links TRBV12-3 or TRBV12-4 to TRBJ1-2; TCRdb names TRBD1, which stays unverified in the absence of DNA. The CDR3 is 15 amino acids. CDR3 protein: CASSKGGTTDYGYTF.

The V and J genes are TRBV20-1 and TRBJ2-5. The CDR3 consists of 12 residues. Germline CDR1 DFQATT, CDR2 SNEGSKA (reference sequence). This chain's CDR3 is CSLREWEETQYF.

The CDR3 region is CASSTQVDTQYF. This sequence joins TRBV5-6 and TRBJ2-3; TCRdb returns TRBD1, unconfirmable since there is no DNA. CDR1 SGHDT and CDR2 YYEEEE come from the germline V gene. This CDR3 region has 12 residues.

The chain has TRBV5-1 and TRBJ1-4. The CDR3 is 14 residues long. The germline V gene has CDR1 SGHRS and CDR2 YFSETQ. The CDR3 sequence is CASSLGRRDEKLFF. Full variable domain (rest looked up from reference TRBV5-1 and TRBJ1-4): KAGVTQTPRYLIKTRGQQVTLSCSPISGHRSVSWYQQTPGQGLQFLFEYFSETQRNKGNFPGRFSGRQFSNSRSEMNVSTLELGDSALYLCASSLGRRDEKLFFGSGTQLSVL.

The CDR3 loop is CASSFGGQINTEAFF. V and J are TRBV5-1 and TRBJ1-1; TCRdb designates TRBD1, a call that cannot be tested without DNA. Per germline, CDR1 SGHRS and CDR2 YFSETQ. CDR3 length equals 15 residues.